The 27 T cell receptor beta chains below were found in one sample sequenced in a study of T and B cells in COVID-19 patients. Blood genomic DNA input for TRB amplification was roughly 220-500 ng. BIOMED2 TRB-A/B primer pools were used in multiplex TRB PCR. TCRdb reanalysed the multiplex PCR reads using MiXCR and keeps one entry per CDR3 protein. The table shows roughly 15,000 distinct CDR3 sequences, with roughly a quarter occurring only once. Sequenced sample: blood. These receptors were collected from a human donor who had recovered from COVID-19.

The DNA for the CDR3 is TGTGCCACCAGCAGGCAGGACAATTCACCCCTCCACTTT. Residues: CATSRQDNSPLHF. The chain recombines TRBV15 with TRBJ1-6; D is unclear. This CDR3 contains 13 residues. Germline assignment: CDR1 LNHNV and CDR2 YYDKDF (reference sequence). Between the trimmed V and J ends, which lost 3 bases and 7 bases, there was a span of 7 bases.

J is TRBJ2-3 and V is TRBV18; no clear D. Germline loops: CDR1 KGHSH, CDR2 LQKENI. Trimming left V 1 base short and J 0 bases short, with 5 bases between. The CDR3 spans 14 residues. CDR3 residues: CASSPRTSTDTQYF. The CDR3 DNA follows: TGTGCCAGCTCACCACGAACTAGCACAGATACGCAGTATTTT. Supplemented by reference TRBV18 and TRBJ2-3, the full variable domain reads NAGVMQNPRHLVRRRGQEARLRCSPMKGHSHVYWYRQLPEEGLKFMVYLQKENIIDESGMPKERFSAEFPKEGPSILRIQQVVRGDSAAYFCASSPRTSTDTQYFGPGTRLTVL.

Only a few counts were recorded for this clonotype. The chain employs TRBV6-4 and TRBJ2-2, with D possibly being TRBD1 or TRBD2 (5 bases each). Germline CDR1 is MRHNA and CDR2 is SNTAGT. The V and J ends lost 11 bases and 7 bases respectively, with 17 bases between them. The CDR3 sequence is 13 residues long. CDR3 nucleotides: TGTGCCCACTCCGAGGGGCCATTCGGGGAGCTGTTTTTT. Translated, it gives CAHSEGPFGELFF.

This clonotype ranks as medium-sized (0.01 to 0.1%). The chain couples TRBV27 to TRBJ1-6; D is undetermined. The CDR3 totals 12 residues. Trimming took 6 bases from V and 7 from J, leaving 7 bases between them. Germline lookup yields CDR1 MNHEY and CDR2 SMNVEV (reference sequence). DNA of the CDR3: TGTGCCAGCAGACCTACGAATTCACCCCTCCACTTT. Protein sequence: CASRPTNSPLHF.

Within the sample, this clonotype is medium-sized. The J gene is TRBJ1-4, the V gene TRBV19, with 8 bases identical to TRBD1. Germline V gene sequence: CDR1 LNHDA, CDR2 SQIVND (reference sequence). J gave up 0 bases and V 9 bases, and 6 bases lay outside the gene matches. The CDR3 runs 15 residues. The CDR3 loop is CASGTGLATNEKLFF. The CDR3 DNA reads as TGTGCCAGCGGGACAGGCCTCGCAACTAATGAAAAACTGTTTTTT. Complete variable domain (other parts from reference TRBV19 and TRBJ1-4): DGGITQSPKYLFRKEGQNVTLSCEQNLNHDAMYWYRQDPGQGLRLIYYSQIVNDFQKGDIAEGYSVSREKKESFPLTVTSAQKNPTAFYLCASGTGLATNEKLFFGSGTQLSVL.

The chain has TRBV7-9 and TRBJ1-2; no clear D. The CDR3 has 14 residues. Trimming cost V 2 bases and J 2 bases, with 9 bases left between them. In germline, CDR1 is SEHNR, CDR2 FQNEAQ (reference sequence). CDR3 sequence reads: CASSLLPENYGYTF. The DNA for the CDR3 is TGTGCCAGCAGCTTACTCCCGGAGAACTATGGCTACACCTTC.

This clonotype turned up a few times. The rearrangement links TRBV6-2 or TRBV6-3 to TRBJ1-1; the D gene is possibly TRBD1 (6 bases). The CDR3 runs 16 residues. From germline, CDR1 is MNHEY and CDR2 SVGEGT. V was trimmed by 1 base and J by 6 bases, leaving 18 bases between them. The CDR3 coding sequence is TGTGCCAGCAGTTACTGGGCCCGCGGGGGCGTCCCTGAAGCTTTCTTT. Its translation: CASSYWARGGVPEAFF.

J is TRBJ2-3 and V is TRBV5-1; a weak D match, TRBD1 (7 bases). The V end was cut by 2 bases, the J end by 0 bases, with 19 bases between. CDR1 is SGHRS and CDR2 is YFSETQ in the germline V gene. The CDR3 has 18 residues. In nucleotides, the CDR3 is TGCGCCAGCAGCTTAGGGGCCAGGGGGGTTTCGAGCACAGATACGCAGTATTTT. Its protein product is CASSLGARGVSSTDTQYF.

The DNA for the CDR3 is TGTGCCAGCAGCGGGACTAGCGGGGGGGCCTGGAGAGAGACCCAGTACTTC. This translates into CASSGTSGGAWRETQYF. The rearrangement uses TRBV12-3 or TRBV12-4 and TRBJ2-5; 16 bases map to TRBD2. Germline trimming cut 6 bases from V and 4 bases from J; bases unmatched to any gene: 8. The CDR3 contains 17 residues.

This clonotype is medium-sized by share. The rearrangement links TRBV5-4 to TRBJ2-2, with 7 bases lining up with TRBD2. CDR3 length equals 15 residues. The V gene's germline CDR1 is SGHNT and CDR2 YYREEE (reference sequence). V dropped 4 bases and J dropped 6; count of bases not matched to a gene: 9. The CDR3 sequence: CASSPGLVAAGELFF. Written as DNA, the CDR3 is TGTGCCAGCAGCCCCGGACTAGTGGCGGCCGGGGAGCTGTTTTTT.

A few counts support this clonotype. The chain recombines TRBV5-4 with TRBJ2-1; unclear D gene. Per germline, CDR1 SGHNT and CDR2 YYREEE (reference sequence). Trimming shortened V by 9 bases and J by 7 bases, and 11 bases separated the two germline ends. This CDR3 region has 11 residues. CDR3 amino acids: CATPRGNEQFF. Here the CDR3 DNA reads TGTGCCACCCCACGAGGAAATGAGCAGTTCTTC.

The V call is TRBV6-4, the J call TRBJ2-3; TRBD2 is a possible D gene (6 bases). Trimming removed 0 bases from V and 2 bases from J, with 12 bases in between. The CDR3 totals 16 residues. Germline V gene data show CDR1 as MRHNA and CDR2 as SNTAGT. CDR3: CASSDSGTFNTDTQYF. As DNA, the CDR3 is TGTGCCAGCAGTGACTCCGGGACTTTTAACACAGATACGCAGTATTTT.

Ten or more counts support this clonotype. This chain links TRBV24-1 with TRBJ1-2; unclear D gene. CDR1 is KGHDR and CDR2 is SFDVKD in the germline V gene. CDR3 length equals 13 residues. V was clipped by 4 bases and J by 4 bases, with 9 bases between them. The CDR3 DNA reads as TGTGCCACCAGTGAGGGGTCGGGCTATGGCTACACCTTC. Its translation is CATSEGSGYGYTF.

This clonotype came up a few times. V usage is TRBV12-3 or TRBV12-4 and J usage is TRBJ2-7; D assignment may be TRBD1 or TRBD2 (5 bases each). The CDR3 has 17 residues. Trimming took off 2 bases at V and 5 bases at J, with 22 bases between the two ends. CDR3 protein: CASSLISFGQGADEQYF. The CDR3 region has the DNA TGTGCCAGCAGTTTAATCTCTTTCGGGCAGGGAGCCGACGAGCAGTACTTC.

This clonotype was observed at least ten times. The rearrangement links TRBV27 to TRBJ1-4; no definite D call. The CDR3 is made up of 13 amino acids. The V gene's germline CDR1 is MNHEY and CDR2 SMNVEV (reference sequence). Trimming left V 6 bases short and J 8 bases short, with 13 bases between. CDR3 sequence (DNA): TGTGCCAGCAGGGGTAGAGGGTACGAAAAACTGTTTTTT. As protein: CASRGRGYEKLFF. The whole variable domain, remainder taken from reference TRBV27 and TRBJ1-4, is EAQVTQNPRYLITVTGKKLTVTCSQNMNHEYMSWYRQDPGLGLRQIYYSMNVEVTDKGDVPEGYKVSRKEKRNFPLILESPSPNQTSLYFCASRGRGYEKLFFGSGTQLSVL.

CDR3 coding DNA: TGTGCCAGCAGCTCTAGGATGAGTGACGAGCAGTACTTC. This sequence encodes CASSSRMSDEQYF. The genes are TRBV5-4 and TRBJ2-7; no clear D gene. In germline, CDR1 is SGHNT, CDR2 YYREEE (reference sequence). Deletions cut 3 bases from V and 5 bases from J, with 12 bases between. The CDR3 runs to 13 residues.

The CDR3 DNA reads TGCAGCGTTGACCCCATTAGCTCCTACAATGAGCAGTTCTTC. It specifies CSVDPISSYNEQFF. The rearrangement uses TRBV29-1 and TRBJ2-1, with no clear D. The V gene's germline CDR1 is SQVTM and CDR2 ANQGSEA. V was pared by 3 bases and J by 0 bases, with 9 bases between. The CDR3 totals 14 residues.

This rearrangement joins TRBV5-4 to TRBJ1-2; 7 nucleotides align to TRBD1. The CDR3 is 13 amino acids. Trimming removed 4 bases from V and 4 bases from J; junction bases left unmatched: 4. Germline V gene lookup returns CDR1 SGHNT and CDR2 YYREEE (reference sequence). The CDR3 here is CASSDDRVYGYTF. DNA for the CDR3: TGTGCCAGCAGCGATGACAGGGTCTATGGCTACACCTTC.

This clonotype was counted a single time. The CDR3 region has the DNA TGTGCCAGCAGCTTAACACAGGGGGCAGCGACCCAGTACTTC. This gives the protein CASSLTQGAATQYF. The rearrangement links TRBV7-2 to TRBJ2-5; 9 bases agree with TRBD1. This CDR3 spans 14 amino acids. The junction had 5 bases not matched to a gene; V was cut back by 2 bases and J by 7 bases. The germline V gene has CDR1 SGHTA and CDR2 FQGNSA. Together with reference TRBV7-2 and TRBJ2-5, the CDR3 gives the full variable domain: GAGVSQSPSNKVTEKGKDVELRCDPISGHTALYWYRQSLGQGLEFLIYFQGNSAPDKSGLPSDRFSAERTGGSVSTLTIQRTQQEDSAVYLCASSLTQGAATQYFGPGTRLLVL.

Sample share makes this clonotype medium-sized. The chain joins TRBV27 to TRBJ2-2; the D gene is possibly TRBD1 (6 bases). Germline-derived CDR1 and CDR2 are MNHEY and SMNVEV (reference sequence). Deletions cut 5 bases from V and 6 bases from J, with 16 bases between. The CDR3 has 15 amino acids. The CDR3, as DNA: TGTGCCAGCAGTGGGGGCCAGACGTGGGCCGGGGAGCTGTTTTTT. Protein: CASSGGQTWAGELFF.

The chain uses TRBV5-4 and TRBJ2-7, with D maybe TRBD2 (5 bases). The germline V gene has CDR1 SGHNT and CDR2 YYREEE (reference sequence). The V end was cut by 1 base, the J end by 0 bases, with 14 bases between. The CDR3 is made up of 16 amino acids. The CDR3 nucleotides read TGTGCCAGCAGCTTGCGTCAGGACTTATACTCCTACGAGCAGTACTTC. Translation gives CASSLRQDLYSYEQYF.

Many counts were recorded for this clonotype. The chain carries TRBV19 and TRBJ2-3; TRBD2 matches 11 bases. V dropped 8 bases and J dropped 5; count of bases not matched to a gene: 9. Germline V gene data show CDR1 as LNHDA and CDR2 as SQIVND (reference sequence). The CDR3 is 15 amino acids. CDR3 DNA: TGTGCCAGTCGCCCCGTAGCGGGAGGGATAGATACGCAGTATTTT. It is translated as CASRPVAGGIDTQYF.

The chain has TRBV12-3 or TRBV12-4 and TRBJ2-1; tentatively, D is TRBD1 (6 bases). This CDR3 region has 12 residues. Trimming stripped 6 bases from V and 4 bases from J, with 7 bases between. The CDR3, as DNA: TGTGCCAGCAGACAGGGTTACAATGAGCAGTTCTTC. Protein sequence: CASRQGYNEQFF.

This clonotype has a handful of counts. The chain employs TRBV6-2 or TRBV6-3 and TRBJ2-7; 9 bases map to TRBD2. The J segment lost 5 bases and the V segment lost 2 bases, leaving 4 bases of the junction unmatched. CDR1 and CDR2 from the germline V gene are MNHEY and SVGEGT. This CDR3 comprises 14 residues. The CDR3 DNA sequence: TGTGCCAGCAGTTACGGGACTAGCCCCCACGAGCAGTACTTC. The encoded protein is CASSYGTSPHEQYF.

A few counts support this clonotype. The genes are TRBV18 and TRBJ1-2; 8 nucleotides align to TRBD1. The CDR3 loop spans 13 amino acids. The germline gives CDR1 KGHSH, CDR2 LQKENI. V shed 3 bases, J shed 6 bases, and the junction held 3 bases outside the gene matches. CDR3 DNA sequence: TGTGCCAGCTCACCGACAGGGGCTGATGGCTACACCTTC. Translation gives CASSPTGADGYTF.

The chain carries TRBV5-1 and TRBJ2-3; 10 bases are a match to TRBD1. The germline V gene encodes CDR1 SGHRS and CDR2 YFSETQ. V dropped 4 bases and J dropped 6; count of bases not matched to a gene: 8. The CDR3 totals 15 residues. The CDR3 spells CASSRDRGSGDTQYF. The CDR3 DNA reads as TGCGCCAGCAGCAGGGACAGGGGATCGGGGGATACGCAGTATTTT.

This clonotype was seen a handful of times. The V call is TRBV7-9, the J call TRBJ1-2; TRBD1 matches 7 bases. Unmatched junction bases numbered 11, after V lost 8 bases and J lost 2 bases. Germline CDR1 SEHNR, CDR2 FQNEAQ (reference sequence). The CDR3 loop spans 15 amino acids. The CDR3 DNA reads as TGTGCCAGCGGCAAACAGGGGCCTAACAACTATGGCTACACCTTC. Amino acid sequence: CASGKQGPNNYGYTF.